This T cell receptor (beta chain) was recovered during a study of blood T cell repertoires in COVID-19 (dated by TCRdb to 2019 to 2021). Notes on the research overall: The collaborator samples originated in the United States, Italy and Spain and spanned the acute and convalescent phases of COVID-19. Subjects who had been exposed to COVID-19, were actively infected with it, or had recovered from it provided the deeply sampled blood TCRbeta repertoires that made up the dataset. The prospective study material was composed of cDNA or gDNA derived from T cells, B-cell-depleted T cells, or PBMCs. HLA class I and class II types, where available, came from metadata supplied by the sample provider rather than from assay-based typing. The repertoires were released in a freely available public database intended as a resource for research on the immune response to SARS-CoV-2. Nearly every sample came with metadata listing a de-identified subject ID, COVID-19 status, age in years and sex. The samples were drawn from two sources: the first 160 participants of the ongoing ImmuneRACE study, and fewer than 1,500 subjects contributed by 6 global collaborators.

Another Seattle source contributed samples from volunteer blood donors who had recovered from COVID-19. Collaborating institutions collected whole blood in K2EDTA tubes following their own protocols. Collaborator samples were shipped for TCRbeta analysis as frozen whole blood, isolated PBMCs, or DNA extracted from either sample type. A note on this clone: Its specific antigen is unknown. The sample holds no much larger clone one base away, and base qualities are not on file.

The germline V gene encodes CDR1 MDHEN and CDR2 SYDVKM. The CDR3 holds 15 amino acids from the cysteine to the phenylalanine. Left in the record is the CDR3 DNA by itself, 45 bases read in frame from the first base. Trimming costs V 5 bases and J 5 bases, and their ends lie 17 bases apart. Overall results and qualifications from the work: The quantity of clinical and demographic metadata differed by source and by participant and was supplied without curation.

TCRbeta CDR3 regions were amplified from genomic DNA by means of the immunoSEQ Assay, a bias-controlled multiplex PCR. The study's processing was this. Within the assay, amplification of reference gene primers was used to estimate how many nucleated cells each sample contained. To quantify the absolute abundance of each unique TCRbeta CDR3 rearrangement, sequence reads were collapsed and filtered. Productive Simpson clonality was computed per sample as the square root of Simpson's diversity index over productive rearrangements. Here the immuneACCESS table is served through TCRdb, limited to in-frame sequences with V and J called. Missing clones are a known gap in these copies; in checked studies unresolved V genes cover under half, and the rest lacks a known reason. Clonal size and the V and J genes are those of that table, whereas D and trimming came from the DNA. For this sample the table gives approximately 240,000 clones, of which more than 65% were detected only once. The top ten clonotypes cover about 1.5% of the sample.

The rearranged chain carries TRBV28 and TRBJ2-3, with TRBD2 perhaps the D gene, on 6 matching bases. The source of this sequence is a woman aged 40 to 50 who had recovered from COVID-19. Specimen: peripheral blood. The CDR3 loop reads CASSTLTDGGDTQYF. The DNA is as follows: TGTGCCAGCAGTACCTTAACGGACGGGGGAGATACGCAGTATTTT.